A single sample gave rise to the 5 T cell receptor beta chains below, sequenced in a study of T cell responses to AZD1222 COVID-19 vaccine. Data came from immunoSEQ multiplex PCR; TCRdb stores just in-frame clones and leaves some out. The sample has over 95,000 clones, around nine tenths seen once. This sample comprised peripheral blood, obtained on day 0 of AZD1222 vaccination. These receptors all stem from an adult in good health.

This rearrangement joins TRBV29-1 to TRBJ2-3; a weak D match, TRBD2 (5 bases). The CDR3 is 14 amino acids. The V gene's germline CDR1 is SQVTM and CDR2 ANQGSEA. The ends were cut back, 7 bases at V and 2 bases at J, with 16 bases in the middle. The DNA for the CDR3 is TGCAGCGCGATAGGGCCGGGGAACACAGATACGCAGTATTTT. Protein: CSAIGPGNTDTQYF.

Note on this clone: This CDR3 is also generated by other DNA sequences in the sample. The J gene is TRBJ1-2, the V gene TRBV5-1; TRBD1 is a possible D gene (5 bases). Germline CDR1 SGHRS, CDR2 YFSETQ. V was cut by 2 bases and J by 4 bases, with 6 bases left in between. The CDR3 totals 12 residues. This CDR3 reads CASSLDSYGYTF. DNA of the CDR3: TGCGCCAGCAGCTTAGACAGCTATGGCTACACCTTC.

The chain carries TRBV6-5 and TRBJ1-3; TRBD1 might be the D (5 bases). V was cut by 4 bases and J by 1 base, with 8 bases left in between. The germline CDR1 and CDR2 sequences are MNHEY and SVGAGI. This CDR3 is 14 amino acids long. In DNA, the CDR3 is TGTGCCAGCAGTTTGACAGTTTCTGGAAACACCATATATTTT. It translates to CASSLTVSGNTIYF.

This rearrangement joins TRBV21-1 to TRBJ2-2; the D call TRBD2 from the table was never checked on the DNA. TRBV21-1 is a documented pseudogene. The CDR3 loop spans 14 amino acids. CDR3 loop: CASSKEGAPGELFF. The CDR3 bases are TGTGCCAGCAGCAAAGAAGGAGCGCCCGGGGAGCTGTTTTTT.

The chain couples TRBV3-1 (or the pseudogene TRBV3-2) to TRBJ2-7; TRBD1 matches 7 bases. The germline CDR1 and CDR2 sequences are LGHDT and YNNKEL (reference sequence). This CDR3 is built from 17 residues. The trim removed 0 bases at V and 2 bases at J, leaving 10 bases unmatched. In DNA, the CDR3 is TGTGCCAGCAGCCAAGAAGGACAGGTCCGACCAACCTACGAGCAGTACTTC. Translation gives CASSQEGQVRPTYEQYF.